These 26 T cell receptor beta chains were sequenced from one sample in a study of beta chain features in type 1 diabetes. Study findings and constraints: Researchers report that Type 1 diabetes patients had moderately but significantly shorter TCRB CDR3s across all four CD4+ subsets.

Their cognate antigens are unknown. Expressed TCRB transcripts got sequenced, as all isolated RNA was reverse transcribed. Assay: immunoSEQ multiplex PCR; the TCRdb copy retains only in-frame clones and omits some. The data show 160,000 or so clones, 8% to 8.5% seen once. Sequencing was carried out using central memory CD4+ T cells from blood. The source is a woman under 30 with type 1 diabetes.

The table lists this clone with a few counts. CDR3 amino acids: CASSSARTSGTYNEQFF. The CDR3 DNA is TGTGCCAGCAGTTCCGCGCGGACTAGCGGGACTTACAATGAGCAGTTCTTC. This rearrangement joins TRBV27 to TRBJ2-1; 12 positions agree with TRBD2. V lost 4 bases, J lost 4 bases, and 8 bases stayed unmatched. CDR1 MNHEY and CDR2 SMNVEV come from the germline V gene (reference sequence). The CDR3 sequence is 17 residues long.

This clone was picked up a small number of times. The chain couples TRBV23-1 to TRBJ2-2; 7 bases match TRBD1. TRBV23-1 is an ORF for which the function is uncertain. J lost 3 bases, V lost 2 bases, and 0 bases had no gene match. This CDR3 contains 14 residues. CDR3 DNA: TGCGCCAGCAGTCAAGACAGGGACACCGGGGAGCTGTTTTTT. The encoded protein is CASSQDRDTGELFF.

This clone was observed a handful of times. J is TRBJ2-3 and V is TRBV11-3, with TRBD1 matching 9 bases. The CDR3 is 15 amino acids. Germline assignment: CDR1 SGHNT and CDR2 YENEEA. With V trimmed by 4 bases and J by 4 bases, 6 bases remained unmatched. The CDR3 nucleotides read TGTGCCAGCAGCTCCCCTGGGACAGGGTCAGATACGCAGTATTTT. Protein product: CASSSPGTGSDTQYF.

This clone came up many times. The J gene is TRBJ2-7, the V gene TRBV27; maybe TRBD2 (6 bases). Looked up from germline, CDR1 is MNHEY and CDR2 is SMNVEV (reference sequence). CDR3 length equals 14 residues. Trimming pared 6 bases from V and 0 bases from J, leaving 12 bases between. CDR3 loop: CASRRDGSSYEQYF. The CDR3 DNA reads as TGTGCCAGCAGACGGGACGGGAGCTCCTACGAGCAGTACTTC.

This clone was observed many times. The CDR3 protein is CSAGGDSQETQYF. CDR3 in DNA: TGCAGCGCCGGGGGGGACAGCCAAGAGACCCAGTACTTC. V is TRBV29-1 and J is TRBJ2-5; D is perhaps TRBD2 (8 bases). V was trimmed by 7 bases and J by 1 base, leaving 13 bases between them. Germline lookup yields CDR1 SQVTM and CDR2 ANQGSEA. The CDR3 has 13 residues.

This clone was observed a handful of times. The chain couples TRBV21-1 to TRBJ2-7; TRBD1 reflects the table's D call only, with no check against the DNA. TRBV21-1 is recorded as a pseudogene. The CDR3 has 13 residues. The CDR3 protein is CASGTGAFHEQYF. The CDR3 nucleotides read TGTGCCAGCGGGACAGGGGCGTTCCACGAGCAGTACTTC.

This rearrangement joins TRBV6-1 to TRBJ2-7; weak D call: TRBD1 (6 bases). CDR1 is MNHNS and CDR2 is SASEGT in the germline V gene. Trimming left V 7 bases short and J 2 bases short, with 18 bases between. CDR3 size: 15 residues. The CDR3 DNA reads as TGTGCCAGCAAAGGGACATCCCGCGGCCCCTACGAGCAGTACTTC. Protein product: CASKGTSRGPYEQYF.

Regarding this clone: Within the sample, other DNA sequences also encode this same CDR3. The V call is TRBV18, the J call TRBJ1-1; D gene ambiguous. From germline, CDR1 is KGHSH and CDR2 LQKENI. There are 12 residues in the CDR3. Deletions cut 7 bases from V and 0 bases from J, with 6 bases between. CDR3 sequence reads: CASFNMNTEAFF. The CDR3 DNA follows: TGTGCCAGCTTTAACATGAACACTGAAGCTTTCTTT.

V gene TRBV19 combines with J gene TRBJ1-5; D is perhaps TRBD1 (5 bases). The ends were cut back, 0 bases at V and 5 bases at J, with 11 bases in the middle. CDR1 and CDR2 from the germline V gene are LNHDA and SQIVND (reference sequence). The CDR3 loop spans 15 amino acids. The CDR3, as DNA: TGTGCCAGTAGTATAGATCTAGGGGATTATCAGCCCCAGCATTTT. Translated, it gives CASSIDLGDYQPQHF.

The V call is TRBV6-4, the J call TRBJ2-2; TRBD1 matches at 8 bases. The CDR3 consists of 16 residues. The V segment lost 6 bases and the J segment 3 bases; nucleotides outside the gene matches: 9. Germline CDR1 is MRHNA and CDR2 is SNTAGT. CDR3 in amino acids: CASRGGQGRYTGELFF. For the CDR3, the DNA is TGTGCCAGCAGGGGAGGACAGGGTCGGTACACCGGGGAGCTGTTTTTT.

The CDR3 protein is CASSLRALAATYNEQFF. The CDR3 DNA sequence: TGTGCCAGCAGCCTCCGGGCGCTAGCGGCCACCTACAATGAGCAGTTCTTC. The chain links TRBV5-4 to TRBJ2-1; 7 bases are shared with TRBD2. There are 17 residues in the CDR3. With 4 bases clipped from V and 2 bases from J, the junction kept 12 bases outside the gene matches. Germline V gene data show CDR1 as SGHNT and CDR2 as YYREEE (reference sequence).

J is TRBJ2-3 and V is TRBV5-1; D perhaps matches TRBD2 (5 bases). Germline V lookup: CDR1 SGHRS, CDR2 YFSETQ. There are 15 residues in the CDR3. V lost 0 bases and J 4 bases, leaving 12 bases between the germline ends. The CDR3 bases are TGCGCCAGCAGCTTGGAGGCCGGGCGGGCAGATACGCAGTATTTT. Its protein product is CASSLEAGRADTQYF.

This clone was recorded a few times. This rearrangement joins TRBV14 to TRBJ2-7, with D perhaps TRBD2 (5 bases). V was clipped by 1 base and J by 9 bases, with 16 bases between them. This CDR3 comprises 14 residues. Per germline, CDR1 SGHDN and CDR2 FVKESK. CDR3: CASSQGSYKLGQYF. The CDR3, as DNA: TGTGCCAGCAGCCAAGGATCCTACAAACTAGGGCAGTACTTC.

This clone showed up just a few times. The chain uses TRBV4-3 and TRBJ2-2, with 12 bases fitting TRBD1. Germline lookup yields CDR1 LGHNA and CDR2 YSLEER. The CDR3 has 16 amino acids. V was pared by 1 base and J by 4 bases, with 1 base of the junction left unmatched. DNA for the CDR3: TGCGCCAGCAGCCAAGGGGACAGGGGGCGCACCGGGGAGCTGTTTTTT. Translated: CASSQGDRGRTGELFF.

CDR3 bases: TGTGCCAGCAGCTTCTTGAGTAATCCGGACAATGAGCAGTTCTTC. The encoded protein is CASSFLSNPDNEQFF. The chain is built from TRBV7-3 and TRBJ2-1, with unresolved D. The germline V gene has CDR1 SGHTA and CDR2 FQGTGA. The CDR3 consists of 15 residues. The V and J ends lost 3 bases and 5 bases respectively, with 14 bases between them. The full variable domain, its missing parts supplied by reference TRBV7-3 and TRBJ2-1, is GAGVSQTPSNKVTEKGKYVELRCDPISGHTALYWYRQSLGQGPEFLIYFQGTGAADDSGLPNDRFFAVRPEGSVSTLKIQRTERGDSAVYLCASSFLSNPDNEQFFGPGTRLTVL.

This clone has a handful of counts. The chain is built from TRBV28 and TRBJ2-3; 9 bases are a match to TRBD1. The CDR3 length is 16 residues. J gave up 0 bases and V 2 bases, and 3 bases lay outside the gene matches. The germline CDR1 and CDR2 sequences are MDHEN and SYDVKM. CDR3 nucleotide sequence: TGTGCCAGCAGTTTAGAGACAGGGGGGAGCACAGATACGCAGTATTTT. Residues: CASSLETGGSTDTQYF.

There are a few counts of this clone. The genes are TRBV2 and TRBJ1-4; D is perhaps TRBD1 (6 bases). This CDR3 has 13 amino acids. Germline loops: CDR1 SNHLY, CDR2 FYNNEI. The V gene lost 5 bases and the J gene lost 8 bases, with 12 bases spanning the gap. CDR3 in amino acids: CASSLIGGEKLFF. The CDR3 region has the DNA TGTGCCAGCAGTTTGATAGGGGGAGAAAAACTGTTTTTT. Full variable domain (rest looked up from reference TRBV2 and TRBJ1-4): EPEVTQTPSHQVTQMGQEVILRCVPISNHLYFYWYRQILGQKVEFLVSFYNNEISEKSEIFDDQFSVERPDGSNFTLKIRSTKLEDSAMYFCASSLIGGEKLFFGSGTQLSVL.

This clone was recorded a few times. This chain uses TRBV27 with TRBJ1-6; TRBD1 aligns across 7 bases. There are 14 residues in the CDR3. Germline V gene lookup returns CDR1 MNHEY and CDR2 SMNVEV (reference sequence). J gave up 7 bases and V 4 bases, and 4 bases lay outside the gene matches. The CDR3 protein is CASSSGQDNSPLHF. The CDR3 nucleotides are TGTGCCAGCAGTTCCGGACAGGACAATTCACCCCTCCACTTT.

This clone turned up a few times. V usage is TRBV11-2 and J usage is TRBJ2-1; TRBD1 agrees at 9 bases. Germline V lookup: CDR1 SGHAT, CDR2 FQNNGV. The CDR3 covers 15 residues. V shed 5 bases, J shed 7 bases, and the junction held 9 bases outside the gene matches. The CDR3 sequence: CASSPRTGARNEQFF. The CDR3, as DNA: TGTGCCAGCAGCCCTCGGACAGGGGCGAGGAATGAGCAGTTCTTC.

This clone has only a few counts. The V gene is TRBV25-1, the J gene TRBJ1-1; D gene uncertain. This CDR3 is 12 amino acids long. Trimming pared 6 bases from V and 3 bases from J, leaving 8 bases between. CDR1 is MGHDK and CDR2 is SYGVNS in the germline V gene. The CDR3 protein is CASRALYTEAFF. CDR3 coding DNA: TGTGCCAGCAGGGCTTTGTACACTGAAGCTTTCTTT.

V and J are TRBV5-1 and TRBJ2-7, with 10 nucleotides matching TRBD1. Looked up from germline, CDR1 is SGHRS and CDR2 is YFSETQ. V dropped 2 bases and J dropped 4; count of bases not matched to a gene: 9. The CDR3 is made up of 16 amino acids. The CDR3 nucleotides read TGCGCCAGCAGCTTAGCACCGGGACAGGGGCCTTACGAGCAGTACTTC. Amino acid sequence: CASSLAPGQGPYEQYF.

This clone turned up a few times. The gene calls are TRBV19 and TRBJ1-1; TRBD1 might be the D (5 bases). The V gene lost 1 base and the J gene lost 4 bases, with 13 bases spanning the gap. The CDR3 is made up of 15 amino acids. The germline V gene encodes CDR1 LNHDA and CDR2 SQIVND (reference sequence). CDR3 in DNA: TGTGCCAGTAGTATAGGGGGCAGTTGGGGCACTGAAGCTTTCTTT. It is translated as CASSIGGSWGTEAFF.

The CDR3 sequence: CASSRAGNTGELFF. The DNA of the CDR3 is TGTGCCAGCAGCCGGGCGGGGAACACCGGGGAGCTGTTTTTT. The chain employs TRBV7-3 and TRBJ2-2; D perhaps matches TRBD2 (5 bases). Trimming pared 5 bases from V and 1 base from J, leaving 8 bases between. This CDR3 has 14 amino acids. The germline CDR1 and CDR2 sequences are SGHTA and FQGTGA.

In this sample, this clone turned up a few times. V is TRBV6-1 and J is TRBJ2-3; D perhaps matches TRBD1 (6 bases). The CDR3 sequence is 12 residues long. Germline-derived CDR1 and CDR2 are MNHNS and SASEGT. Trimming took off 8 bases at V and 2 bases at J, with 8 bases between the two ends. The CDR3 region has the DNA TGTGCCAGCGAGGGGGACACAGATACGCAGTATTTT. Translating gives CASEGDTDTQYF.

This clone occurred many times. The rearrangement joins TRBV29-1 to TRBJ2-1, with D possibly being TRBD2 (6 bases). The CDR3 consists of 12 residues. The V and J ends lost 2 bases and 8 bases respectively, with 10 bases between them. Germline V lookup: CDR1 SQVTM, CDR2 ANQGSEA. CDR3 loop: CSVESGSDEQFF. The CDR3 DNA follows: TGCAGCGTTGAATCCGGGAGCGATGAGCAGTTCTTC.

The chain employs TRBV11-2 and TRBJ2-3; D uncertain. The germline gives CDR1 SGHAT, CDR2 FQNNGV. The CDR3 is 12 amino acids. V lost 7 bases to trimming and J lost 6 bases, with 11 bases between them. CDR3 sequence reads: CASTSSVDTQYF. CDR3 nucleotide sequence: TGTGCCAGCACCTCCAGCGTGGATACGCAGTATTTT.